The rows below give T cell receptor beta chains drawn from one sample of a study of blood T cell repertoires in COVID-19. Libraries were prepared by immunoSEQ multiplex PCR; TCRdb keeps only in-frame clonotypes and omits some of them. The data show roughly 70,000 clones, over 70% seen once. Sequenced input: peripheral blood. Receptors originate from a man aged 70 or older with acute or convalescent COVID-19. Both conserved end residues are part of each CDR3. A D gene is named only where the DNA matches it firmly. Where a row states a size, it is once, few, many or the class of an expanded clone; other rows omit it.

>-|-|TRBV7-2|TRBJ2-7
TGTGCCAGCAGCCCGAGGGAGGGACGGCAGGGGTTCTACGAGCAGTACTTC
CASSPREGRQGFYEQYF
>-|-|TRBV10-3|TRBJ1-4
TGTGCCATCAAGCAGGGTGCTGGGGTTGAAAAACTGTTTTTT
CAIKQGAGVEKLFF
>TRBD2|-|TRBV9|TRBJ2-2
TGTGCCAGCAGCGTAAGGACTAGCGGGAACACCGGGGAGCTGTTTTTT
CASSVRTSGNTGELFF
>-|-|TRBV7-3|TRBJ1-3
TGTGCCAGCAGGGAAGAGGGGGCTGGAAACACCATATATTTT
CASREEGAGNTIYF
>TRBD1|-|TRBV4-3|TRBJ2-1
TGCGCCAGCAGCCAACCCTCTGTGGGACAGGGGGTGGACAATGAGCAGTTCTTC
CASSQPSVGQGVDNEQFF
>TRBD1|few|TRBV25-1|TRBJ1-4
TGTGCCAGCGGACAGGTTAATGAAAAACTGTTTTTT
CASGQVNEKLFF
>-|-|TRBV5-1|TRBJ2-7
TGCGCCAGCGGGCCGGGAGCCTACGAGCAGTACTTC
CASGPGAYEQYF
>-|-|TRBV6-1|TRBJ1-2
TGTGCCAGCAGCCAGGGGAACTATGGCTACACCTTC
CASSQGNYGYTF
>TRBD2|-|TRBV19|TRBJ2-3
TGTGCCACAAGACTAGCGCCCACAGATACGCAGTATTTT
CATRLAPTDTQYF
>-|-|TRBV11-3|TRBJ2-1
TGTGCCAGCAGCCATAGCGACTACAATGAGCAGTTCTTC
CASSHSDYNEQFF
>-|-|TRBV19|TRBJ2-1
TGTGCCAGTCGGGGGGCGGCCTACAATGAGCAGTTCTTC
CASRGAAYNEQFF
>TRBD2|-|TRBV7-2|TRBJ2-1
TGTGCCAGCAGCCCTCTAGCGGGAGGGAGCTCCTACAATGAGCAGTTCTTC
CASSPLAGGSSYNEQFF
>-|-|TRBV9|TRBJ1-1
TGTGCCAGCAGCGTAACAGCGAACACTGAAGCTTTCTTT
CASSVTANTEAFF
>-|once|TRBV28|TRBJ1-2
TGTGCCAGCACCCCGGGGGGGAGTGGTGGCTACACCTTC
CASTPGGSGGYTF
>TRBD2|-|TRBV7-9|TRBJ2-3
TGTGCCAGCAGCGCGAGTAGCGGGAGCTGGTCAGATACGCAGTATTTT
CASSASSGSWSDTQYF
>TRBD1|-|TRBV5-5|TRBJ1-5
TGTGCCAGCAGCCCAACAGGGGTAAGCAATCAGCCCCAGCATTTT
CASSPTGVSNQPQHF
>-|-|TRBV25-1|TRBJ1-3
TGTGCCAGCAGTGAAGGCAGGGACTCTGGAAACACCATATATTTT
CASSEGRDSGNTIYF
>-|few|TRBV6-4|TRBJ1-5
TGTGCCAGCAGTACTGGGGGGAATCAGCCCCAGCATTTT
CASSTGGNQPQHF
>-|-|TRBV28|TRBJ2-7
TGTGCCAGCAGTTTATGGGGGGGCGGGAGTCCCCACGAGCAGTACTTC
CASSLWGGGSPHEQYF
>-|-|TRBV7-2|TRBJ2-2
TGTGCCAGCAGCTTAGTCGGACAGCCGAACACCGGGGAGCTGTTTTTT
CASSLVGQPNTGELFF
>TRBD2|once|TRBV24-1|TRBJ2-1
TGTGCCACCAGTGATCCTGGGGTAGCGGGAGGGCCTTGGCAGTTCTTC
CATSDPGVAGGPWQFF
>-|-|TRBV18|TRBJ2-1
TGTGCCAGCTCACCACCGACAGGCCTCGGGCAGTTCTTC
CASSPPTGLGQFF
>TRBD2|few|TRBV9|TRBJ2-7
TGTGCCAGCAGCGTAGGGGGGGGACCCTACGAGCAGTACTTC
CASSVGGGPYEQYF
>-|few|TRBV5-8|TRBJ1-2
TGTGCCAGCAGCTTGTTGGAGGAGGCTAACTATGGCTACACCTTC
CASSLLEEANYGYTF
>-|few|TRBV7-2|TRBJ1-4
TGTGCCAGCAGCTTACAGGGGACAACTAATGAAAAACTGTTTTTT
CASSLQGTTNEKLFF
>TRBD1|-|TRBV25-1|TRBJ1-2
TGTGCCAGCACCGCCGGGACAGGGTACTATGGCTACACCTTC
CASTAGTGYYGYTF
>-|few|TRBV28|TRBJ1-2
TGTGCCAGCAGTTTTCAGGCCACCAACTATGGCTACACCTTC
CASSFQATNYGYTF
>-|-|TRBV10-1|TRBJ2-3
TGCGCCAGCAGTGAGTCACAGGCTCGCACAGATACGCAGTATTTT
CASSESQARTDTQYF
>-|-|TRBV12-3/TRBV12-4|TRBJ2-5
TGTGCCAGCAGTTTTGGCCCTTGGGAGACCCAGTACTTC
CASSFGPWETQYF
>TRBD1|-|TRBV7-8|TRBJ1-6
TGTGCCAGCAGCCCCCGGACAGGGAGTAATTCACCCCTCCACTTT
CASSPRTGSNSPLHF
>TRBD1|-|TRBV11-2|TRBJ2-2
TGTGCCAGCAGCTTAGATGGGGCAGGGGGGAACACCGGGGAGCTGTTTTTT
CASSLDGAGGNTGELFF
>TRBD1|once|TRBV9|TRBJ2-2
TGTGCCAGCAGCGGAGGGACAGGGATTGGGGAGCTGTTTTTT
CASSGGTGIGELFF
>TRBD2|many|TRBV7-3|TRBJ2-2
TGTGCCAGCAGCCTAAGGGAGGGAGTGACCGGGGAGCTGTTTTTT
CASSLREGVTGELFF
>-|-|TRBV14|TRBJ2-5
TGTGCCAGCAGCCAAGTCGTAGGGGTCCAAGAGACCCAGTACTTC
CASSQVVGVQETQYF
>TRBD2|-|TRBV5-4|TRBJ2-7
TGTGCCAGCAGCTCACCTCGGGACGGACTAGGATACGAGCAGTACTTC
CASSSPRDGLGYEQYF
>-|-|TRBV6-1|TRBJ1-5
TGTGCCAGCAGTGAAGTAACGGGTTATCAGCCCCAGCATTTT
CASSEVTGYQPQHF
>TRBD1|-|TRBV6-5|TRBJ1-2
TGTGCCAGCAGTCCAAGGACAGGGGGCGCATTTGGCTACACCTTC
CASSPRTGGAFGYTF
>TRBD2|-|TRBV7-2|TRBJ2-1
TGTGCCAGCAGCTTAGTGAGGGGCGGGAGAACTGGGTTCTTC
CASSLVRGGRTGFF
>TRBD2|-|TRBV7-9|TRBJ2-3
TGTGCCAGCAGCGAAGGGACTAGCGGATTCACAGATACGCAGTATTTT
CASSEGTSGFTDTQYF
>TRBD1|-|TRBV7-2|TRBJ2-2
TGTGCCAGCAGCGTCGGACAGGGAACGAGCACCGGGGAGCTGTTTTTT
CASSVGQGTSTGELFF
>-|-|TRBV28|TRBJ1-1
TGTGCCAGCATGGATGGGGGGAGGACTGAAGCTTTCTTT
CASMDGGRTEAFF
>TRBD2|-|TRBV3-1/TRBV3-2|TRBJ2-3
TGTGCCAGCAGCATGGGACTAGCGGGAGGGTTCGCCGTTGATACGCAGTATTTT
CASSMGLAGGFAVDTQYF
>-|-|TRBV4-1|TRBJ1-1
TGCGCCAGCAGCCAAGAAGGAGGGGCGAACACTGAAGCTTTCTTT
CASSQEGGANTEAFF
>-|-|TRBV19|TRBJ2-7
TGTGCCAGTAGCCGGGTCGGAGCCTACGAGCAGTACTTC
CASSRVGAYEQYF
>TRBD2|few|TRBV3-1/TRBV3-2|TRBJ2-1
TGTGCCAGCACCCCTGGTAGCGGGAAGGCCCATGAGCAGTTCTTC
CASTPGSGKAHEQFF